The rows below give T cell receptor beta chains drawn from one sample of a study of T-cell reconstitution after alpha-beta-depleted transplantation in children. TCRdb processed the PCR reads anew with MiXCR; each CDR3 protein has one entry. The repertoire holds some 450,000 distinct CDR3 sequences, about 40% seen once, with approximately 30% in the top ten. The sequencing used PBMCs, collected before TCRalphabeta/CD19-depleted stem cell transplant. These receptors were obtained from a girl aged 2 to 10 with aplastic anemia, due to receive a stem cell transplant. Each CDR3 is given with its conserved first and last residue. The D gene is left open where the match is weak. Clone size is given for some rows only: seen once, a few or many times, or a class if the clone is expanded.

V: TRBV5-1; D: -; size: many; J: TRBJ2-2; CDR3: CASSLRPEAGRSTGELFF; DNA: TGCGCCAGCAGCTTGCGCCCGGAGGCAGGGAGGAGCACCGGGGAGCTGTTTTTT
V: TRBV20-1; D: TRBD1; size: many; J: TRBJ1-5; CDR3: CSATRDREGQPQHF; DNA: TGCAGTGCTACCCGGGACAGGGAGGGTCAGCCCCAGCATTTT
V: TRBV15; D: TRBD1; size: few; J: TRBJ1-1; CDR3: CATSPRFRQGVAFF; DNA: TGTGCCACCAGCCCGCGGTTTAGACAGGGAGTAGCTTTCTTT
V: TRBV7-9; D: -; size: -; J: TRBJ2-7; CDR3: CASSHLLSASEQYF; DNA: TGTGCCAGCAGCCACCTGCTTAGCGCTAGCGAGCAGTACTTC
V: TRBV3-1; D: -; size: few; J: TRBJ2-1; CDR3: CASSHVDNEQFF; DNA: TGTGCCAGCAGCCATGTTGACAATGAGCAGTTCTTC
V: TRBV24-1; D: TRBD2; size: -; J: TRBJ2-5; CDR3: CATSSASGPDETQYF; DNA: TGTGCCACCAGTTCGGCTAGCGGGCCGGACGAGACCCAGTACTTC
V: TRBV3-1; D: TRBD2; size: -; J: TRBJ2-7; CDR3: CASSLGGGSEQYF; DNA: TGTGCCAGCAGCCTGGGTGGCGGGAGCGAGCAGTACTTC
V: TRBV12-3/TRBV12-4; D: -; size: -; J: TRBJ1-4; CDR3: CASSLSREKLFF; DNA: TGTGCCAGCAGTTTGTCACGAGAAAAACTGTTTTTT
V: TRBV4-2; D: -; size: -; J: TRBJ2-7; CDR3: CASSSRDGIYEQYF; DNA: TGTGCCAGCAGCTCTAGGGACGGAATCTACGAGCAGTACTTC
V: TRBV11-2; D: TRBD2; size: few; J: TRBJ2-1; CDR3: CASSLVAGLSYNEQFF; DNA: TGTGCCAGCAGCTTAGTAGCGGGTCTCTCCTACAATGAGCAGTTCTTC
V: TRBV7-2; D: TRBD2; size: once; J: TRBJ2-7; CDR3: CASSLITSGGGEQYF; DNA: TGTGCCAGCAGCTTAATCACTAGCGGGGGAGGTGAGCAGTACTTC
V: TRBV5-1; D: TRBD2; size: -; J: TRBJ2-1; CDR3: CASSFRTSGVGIYNEQFF; DNA: TGCGCCAGCAGCTTCCGGACTAGCGGAGTAGGTATCTACAATGAGCAGTTCTTC
V: TRBV4-2; D: TRBD1; size: few; J: TRBJ2-1; CDR3: CASSQQGDVTYNEQFF; DNA: TGTGCCAGCAGCCAACAGGGGGACGTTACCTACAATGAGCAGTTCTTC
V: TRBV7-3; D: TRBD2; size: few; J: TRBJ2-1; CDR3: CASSRTSGPNNEQFF; DNA: TGTGCCTCTTCCCGGACTAGCGGACCGAACAATGAGCAGTTCTTC
V: TRBV20-1; D: TRBD2; size: -; J: TRBJ2-4; CDR3: CSAFWGREDPAKNIQYF; DNA: TGCAGTGCCTTTTGGGGGAGGGAAGATCCGGCCAAAAACATTCAGTACTTC
V: TRBV11-2; D: TRBD1; size: -; J: TRBJ2-5; CDR3: CASSQGQGPSYQETQYF; DNA: TGTGCCAGCAGCCAGGGACAGGGCCCTTCGTACCAAGAGACCCAGTACTTC
V: TRBV3-1; D: TRBD1; size: many; J: TRBJ2-1; CDR3: CASSPTGGYYNEQFF; DNA: TGTGCCAGCAGCCCGACAGGGGGATACTACAATGAGCAGTTCTTC
V: TRBV4-1; D: -; size: -; J: TRBJ2-3; CDR3: CASSQDGRITGTDTQYF; DNA: TGCGCCAGCAGCCAAGACGGACGCATAACTGGCACAGATACGCAGTATTTT
V: TRBV12-3/TRBV12-4; D: TRBD1; size: -; J: TRBJ1-6; CDR3: CASSPRDRGFSPLHF; DNA: TGTGCCAGCAGCCCCCGGGACAGGGGGTTTTCACCCCTCCACTTT
V: TRBV19; D: -; size: -; J: TRBJ2-7; CDR3: CASSIVLAEAGAYEQYF; DNA: TGTGCCAGTAGTATAGTTCTAGCGGAGGCAGGGGCCTACGAGCAGTACTTC
V: TRBV20-1; D: TRBD2; size: -; J: TRBJ2-7; CDR3: CSARDVDLAGGNYEQYF; DNA: TGCAGTGCTAGAGATGTGGACCTAGCGGGAGGTAACTACGAGCAGTACTTC
V: TRBV7-3; D: TRBD2; size: -; J: TRBJ2-2; CDR3: CASSLTGTSSGELFF; DNA: TGTGCCAGCAGCTTAACTGGGACTAGTTCGGGGGAGCTGTTTTTT
V: TRBV20-1; D: TRBD2; size: -; J: TRBJ2-1; CDR3: CSARGGRGWNEQFF; DNA: TGCAGTGCTAGAGGGGGGAGGGGTTGGAATGAGCAGTTCTTC
V: TRBV5-8; D: -; size: few; J: TRBJ1-3; CDR3: CASSRPRSSGNTIYF; DNA: TGTGCCAGCAGCCGCCCTCGCAGCTCTGGAAACACCATATATTTT
V: TRBV7-2; D: TRBD2; size: many; J: TRBJ2-7; CDR3: CASSLQRGVSYEQYF; DNA: TGTGCCAGCAGCCTGCAGCGGGGGGTCTCCTACGAGCAGTACTTC
V: TRBV10-3; D: -; size: many; J: TRBJ1-1; CDR3: CAINGVGRGSEAFF; DNA: TGTGCCATCAATGGAGTTGGCCGAGGTTCTGAAGCTTTCTTT
V: TRBV5-1; D: -; size: -; J: TRBJ2-5; CDR3: CASSLVYMAASETQYF; DNA: TGCGCCAGCAGCTTGGTTTATATGGCAGCTTCAGAGACCCAGTACTTC
V: TRBV20-1; D: -; size: many; J: TRBJ2-1; CDR3: CSAKNRQSIYNEQFF; DNA: TGCAGTGCCAAAAATAGACAGAGTATATACAATGAGCAGTTCTTC
V: TRBV7-2; D: TRBD2; size: -; J: TRBJ2-5; CDR3: CASRGFHQETQYF; DNA: TGTGCCTCGCGGGGGTTCCACCAAGAGACCCAGTACTTC
V: TRBV2; D: TRBD2; size: -; J: TRBJ2-5; CDR3: CASSDPSGRETQYF; DNA: TGTGCCAGCAGTGACCCTAGCGGGAGAGAGACCCAGTACTTC
V: TRBV5-6; D: TRBD1; size: once; J: TRBJ1-2; CDR3: CASSFVSGGTYGYTF; DNA: TGTGCCAGCAGCTTTGTCTCAGGGGGCACCTATGGCTACACCTTC
V: TRBV7-6; D: -; size: -; J: TRBJ2-2; CDR3: CASSRATSAGELFF; DNA: TGTGCCAGCAGCCGAGCTACTTCAGCCGGGGAGCTGTTTTTT
V: TRBV25-1; D: -; size: -; J: TRBJ2-2; CDR3: CASRDGQLSAGELFF; DNA: TGTGCCAGCAGAGACGGACAGTTGAGCGCCGGGGAGCTGTTTTTT
V: TRBV6-5; D: TRBD1; size: -; J: TRBJ2-1; CDR3: CASSYRDRDNEQFF; DNA: TGTGCCAGCAGTTACCGGGACAGGGACAATGAGCAGTTCTTC
V: TRBV7-2; D: TRBD1; size: once; J: TRBJ1-5; CDR3: CASSQGGVYSNQPQHF; DNA: TGTGCCAGCAGCCAGGGGGGAGTTTATAGCAATCAGCCCCAGCATTTT
V: TRBV20-1; D: TRBD2; size: -; J: TRBJ2-2; CDR3: CSASSLADTGELFF; DNA: TGCAGTGCTAGTAGCCTAGCGGACACCGGGGAGCTGTTTTTT
V: TRBV7-2; D: -; size: -; J: TRBJ1-1; CDR3: CASSSTPPAFF; DNA: TGTGCCAGCAGCTCTACGCCTCCGGCTTTCTTT
V: TRBV20-1; D: -; size: -; J: TRBJ2-3; CDR3: CSARSRASGTDTQYF; DNA: TGCAGTGCTAGAAGCCGTGCTAGCGGCACAGATACGCAGTATTTT
V: TRBV11-1; D: TRBD2; size: once; J: TRBJ2-2; CDR3: CASGITGGVNTGELFF; DNA: TGTGCCAGCGGTATTACGGGGGGGGTGAACACCGGGGAGCTGTTTTTT
V: TRBV12-3/TRBV12-4; D: -; size: many; J: TRBJ2-2; CDR3: CASSPTMNTGELFF; DNA: TGTGCCAGCAGCCCCACCATGAACACCGGGGAGCTGTTTTTT
V: TRBV9; D: -; size: many; J: TRBJ1-2; CDR3: CASSLGAGTVYGYTF; DNA: TGTGCCAGCAGCCTGGGTGCGGGAACCGTCTATGGCTACACCTTC
V: TRBV12-3/TRBV12-4; D: -; size: many; J: TRBJ2-3; CDR3: CASSRTRLGSTDTQYF; DNA: TGTGCCAGCAGCCGCACCCGACTTGGTAGCACAGATACGCAGTATTTT
V: TRBV28; D: -; size: many; J: TRBJ1-1; CDR3: CASSLLRVMNTEAFF; DNA: TGTGCCAGCAGTTTATTGAGGGTGATGAACACTGAAGCTTTCTTT
V: TRBV7-9; D: -; size: -; J: TRBJ2-5; CDR3: CASSSGGGRQETQYF; DNA: TGTGCCAGCAGCTCTGGAGGAGGCCGTCAAGAGACCCAGTACTTC
V: TRBV6-2/TRBV6-3; D: -; size: many; J: TRBJ2-3; CDR3: CASFERGGITDTQYF; DNA: TGTGCCAGCTTCGAGAGAGGCGGGATCACAGATACGCAGTATTTT
V: TRBV29-1; D: TRBD1; size: many; J: TRBJ2-1; CDR3: CSVERDRGNEQFF; DNA: TGCAGCGTTGAAAGGGACAGGGGCAATGAGCAGTTCTTC
V: TRBV6-5; D: -; size: few; J: TRBJ2-3; CDR3: CASSYGQPTDTQYF; DNA: TGTGCCAGCAGTTATGGGCAGCCCACAGATACGCAGTATTTT
V: TRBV7-9; D: -; size: many; J: TRBJ2-7; CDR3: CASSSPRGGNDEQYF; DNA: TGTGCCAGCAGCTCCCCCCGGGGCGGGAACGACGAGCAGTACTTC
V: TRBV5-1; D: TRBD1; size: -; J: TRBJ2-7; CDR3: CASRWGQGADEQYF; DNA: TGCGCCAGCAGGTGGGGACAGGGGGCCGACGAGCAGTACTTC
V: TRBV15; D: TRBD2; size: many; J: TRBJ2-3; CDR3: CATSRGNLAGSTDTQYF; DNA: TGTGCCACCAGCAGAGGCAATCTAGCGGGGAGCACAGATACGCAGTATTTT
V: TRBV12-3/TRBV12-4; D: TRBD2; size: few; J: TRBJ2-1; CDR3: CASSVGLAGYEQFF; DNA: TGTGCCAGCAGTGTGGGACTAGCGGGCTATGAGCAGTTCTTC
V: TRBV12-3/TRBV12-4; D: TRBD1; size: -; J: TRBJ2-5; CDR3: CASSLSRGYYLIETQYF; DNA: TGTGCCAGCAGTTTAAGCAGGGGGTATTATCTTATAGAGACCCAGTACTTC
V: TRBV5-1; D: -; size: many; J: TRBJ1-4; CDR3: CASSPQGNEKLFF; DNA: TGCGCCAGCAGCCCCCAGGGTAATGAAAAACTGTTTTTT